This TCR beta chain was recovered during a study of shared clonotypes between healthy human individuals. Study in general: For every donor, three CD4 naive, three CD4 memory, two CD8 naive and one CD8 memory plates were used. The study, taken as a whole, reports: An effect of sequencing depth on clonotype sharing among donors was expected. Non-shared clonotypes had lower generation probabilities than clonotypes shared by all four sorted-subset donors.

The naive CD8 subset, CD45RO-negative cells positively selected for CCR7, excluded terminally differentiated effector memory CD45RA+ cells. All the donors were Caucasian adults who lived in Nashville, Tennessee. V shed 4 bases and J shed 6 bases, with 13 bases lying between them. This CDR3 has 12 residues. Germline loops: CDR1 SQVTM, CDR2 ANQGSEA. Regarding this clone: Its specificity is unknown.

Assay: immunoSEQ multiplex PCR; the TCRdb copy retains only in-frame clones and omits some. Of about 800,000 clones in the sample, around 96% were seen once. Sequenced material: naive CD8+ T cells sorted from blood. J is TRBJ2-7 and V is TRBV29-1, with unresolved D. This clonotype was sampled from a man aged 25 to 45 in good health. CDR3 loop: CSVATAVGEQYF. CDR3 DNA: TGCAGCGTTGCGACCGCGGTGGGCGAGCAGTACTTC.